These 28 T cell receptor beta chains share one sample of origin, sequenced in a study of spatial heterogeneity in lung cancer. Each CDR3 protein is one row after TCRdb ran MiXCR on the 5' RACE reads. The sample has about 22,000 distinct CDR3 sequences, about 5.6% seen once; the top ten hold approximately 30%. Time point: sample taken at primary tumor resection. This specimen consisted of PBMCs, obtained at surgery. The receptor source for this set is a male donor with early-stage non-small cell lung cancer.

At least ten counts were recorded for this clonotype. This rearrangement joins TRBV5-5 to TRBJ2-7; 7 bases fit TRBD1. The CDR3 length is 15 residues. With V trimmed by 1 base and J by 2 bases, 6 bases remained unmatched. Germline loops: CDR1 SGHKS, CDR2 YYEKEE (reference sequence). In DNA form, the CDR3 reads TGTGCCAGCAGCTTGTCCGGGACAGTTACCTACGAGCAGTACTTC. Translated: CASSLSGTVTYEQYF.

This clonotype occurred many times. CDR3 DNA: TGTGCCAGCAGCTGGGGGGACAGGGCCAGGTACGCCTACGAGCAGTACTTC. Residues: CASSWGDRARYAYEQYF. The chain couples TRBV28 to TRBJ2-7, with TRBD1 matching 9 bases. The CDR3 runs 17 residues. Germline V CDR1 and CDR2: MDHEN, SYDVKM. The V and J ends lost 6 bases and 2 bases, in that order; junction bases with no gene match: 14. The full variable domain, rest sourced from reference TRBV28 and TRBJ2-7, is DVKVTQSSRYLVKRTGEKVFLECVQDMDHENMFWYRQDPGLGLRLIYFSYDVKMKEKGDIPEGYSVSREKKERFSLILESASTNQTSMYLCASSWGDRARYAYEQYFGPGTRLTVT.

This clonotype came up many times. The rearrangement uses TRBV6-5 and TRBJ1-4, with 8 bases lining up with TRBD1. V was clipped by 5 bases and J by 3 bases; unmatched bases: 5. The CDR3 is 15 residues long. The germline gives CDR1 MNHEY, CDR2 SVGAGI. CDR3 region: CASSKDRGPNEKLFF. CDR3 DNA: TGTGCCAGCAGTAAAGACAGGGGCCCTAATGAAAAACTGTTTTTT.

The genes are TRBV6-1 and TRBJ1-5; 10 bases are shared with TRBD1. The V segment lost 6 bases and the J segment 3 bases; nucleotides outside the gene matches: 2. This CDR3 comprises 14 residues. In germline, CDR1 is MNHNS, CDR2 SASEGT. The CDR3 is CASRGQGFNQPQHF. The CDR3 DNA reads as TGTGCCAGCAGGGGACAGGGGTTCAATCAGCCCCAGCATTTT.

Concerning this clonotype: This may be a read error, as it is one base from a much larger clone. The V and J genes are TRBV7-6 and TRBJ1-1; D gene uncertain. Germline V gives CDR1 SGHVS, CDR2 FNYEAQ. The CDR3 is 13 residues long. The CDR3 nucleotides read TGTGTCAGCAGCTTATCTGCGAACACTGAAGCTTTCTTT. Amino acids: CVSSLSANTEAFF.

The table lists this clonotype with many counts. The CDR3 loop reads CAISDNSGVETQYF. The CDR3 DNA sequence: TGTGCCATCAGTGACAATAGCGGGGTTGAGACCCAGTACTTC. The chain uses TRBV10-3 and TRBJ2-5; 8 nucleotides match TRBD2. The CDR3 consists of 14 residues. Germline V gives CDR1 ENHRY, CDR2 SYGVKD. With V trimmed by 3 bases and J by 5 bases, 5 bases remained unmatched.

The chain employs TRBV24-1 and TRBJ2-3, with D possibly TRBD2 on 5 matching bases. CDR1 is KGHDR and CDR2 is SFDVKD in the germline V gene. With 5 bases removed from V and 0 bases from J, the gap between germline ends came to 20 bases. The CDR3 contains 18 residues. The CDR3 is CATSVPLPGVGSTDTQYF. DNA of the CDR3: TGTGCCACCAGTGTCCCCCTGCCCGGGGTCGGGAGCACAGATACGCAGTATTTT.

This clonotype was counted ten times or more. The DNA for the CDR3 is TGTGCAAGTCGTCGGGACAGTAGAAACACCATATATTTT. Encoded protein: CASRRDSRNTIYF. The chain employs TRBV12-2 and TRBJ1-3; the listed D gene, TRBD1, was not tested against the DNA. TRBV12-2 is described as a pseudogene. The CDR3 runs to 13 residues.

This clonotype was counted ten times or more. The chain joins TRBV28 to TRBJ1-5; D is unclear. The CDR3 covers 14 residues. Germline-derived CDR1 and CDR2 are MDHEN and SYDVKM. V was shortened by 2 bases and J by 7 bases, with 12 bases between the two germline ends. CDR3 sequence (DNA): TGTGCCAGCAGTTTAGGTGCCAGAAGGCAGCCCCAGCATTTT. Translation: CASSLGARRQPQHF.

This clonotype appeared many times. The V gene is TRBV28, the J gene TRBJ2-7, with TRBD1 as a possible D gene (6 bases). The ends were cut back, 6 bases at V and 0 bases at J, with 15 bases in the middle. The CDR3 totals 15 residues. Germline V gene sequence: CDR1 MDHEN, CDR2 SYDVKM. CDR3 sequence reads: CASRNRDTNSYEQYF. In nucleotides, the CDR3 is TGTGCCAGCAGGAACCGGGACACGAACTCCTACGAGCAGTACTTC.

There are many counts of this clonotype. The chain recombines TRBV30 with TRBJ2-2; TRBD1 matches 7 bases. V trimming: 4 bases; J trimming: 3 bases; junction bases outside the gene matches: 5. The CDR3 contains 14 residues. The germline V gene has CDR1 GTSNPN and CDR2 SVGIG (reference sequence). The CDR3 sequence: CAWTEGQDTGELFF. CDR3 sequence (DNA): TGTGCCTGGACCGAAGGACAGGACACCGGGGAGCTGTTTTTT.

This clonotype was seen at least ten times. The chain links TRBV6-2 or TRBV6-3 to TRBJ2-3; D remains unclear. The CDR3 is 9 residues long. V gave up 9 bases and J gave up 7 bases, with 5 bases separating them. Germline V gives CDR1 MNHEY, CDR2 SVGEGT. In nucleotides, the CDR3 is TGTGCCAGGCCGAATACGCAGTATTTT. It translates to CARPNTQYF.

This clonotype was picked up many times. J is TRBJ2-1 and V is TRBV10-1; 12 nucleotides line up with TRBD2. With V trimmed by 4 bases and J by 7 bases, 5 bases remained unmatched. The CDR3 contains 15 residues. Looked up from germline, CDR1 is WNHNN and CDR2 is SYGVQD (reference sequence). CDR3 amino acids: CASSGPSGGVNEQFF. The CDR3 DNA is TGCGCCAGCAGTGGTCCTAGCGGGGGGGTTAATGAGCAGTTCTTC.

This clonotype was seen at least ten times. The V and J genes are TRBV20-1 and TRBJ2-5; 10 positions match TRBD2. V dropped 0 bases and J dropped 2; count of bases not matched to a gene: 3. Germline CDR1 and CDR2: DFQATT and SNEGSKA (reference sequence). This CDR3 has 15 amino acids. The CDR3 coding sequence is TGCAGTGCTAGAGATCTAGCGGGGGCTCAAGAGACCCAGTACTTC. It specifies CSARDLAGAQETQYF.

This clonotype came up a few times. The chain joins TRBV5-1 to TRBJ1-6, with a weak D call TRBD1 (5 bases). From germline, CDR1 is SGHRS and CDR2 YFSETQ. Trimming took off 0 bases at V and 7 bases at J, with 8 bases between the two ends. The CDR3 has 14 residues. DNA of the CDR3: TGCGCCAGCAGCTTGGCTCGGGACAATTCACCCCTCCACTTT. Translation: CASSLARDNSPLHF.

The chain uses TRBV12-3 or TRBV12-4 and TRBJ2-3; D ambiguous. This CDR3 contains 15 residues. With 5 bases removed from V and 4 bases from J, the gap between germline ends came to 16 bases. The CDR3 sequence is CASSLGPAWADTQYF. The CDR3 DNA is TGTGCCAGCAGTCTCGGACCTGCTTGGGCAGATACGCAGTATTTT.

This clonotype has a handful of counts. This CDR3 is CASKTDPAGPQHF. CDR3 nucleotide sequence: TGTGCCAGTAAAACTGACCCGGCGGGGCCCCAGCATTTT. The J gene is TRBJ1-5, the V gene TRBV19; D call uncertain. CDR1 is LNHDA, CDR2 SQIVND, per germline (reference sequence). V was shortened by 7 bases and J by 9 bases, with 16 bases between the two germline ends. This CDR3 has 13 amino acids.

This clonotype appeared many times. This chain connects TRBV30 to TRBJ1-2; D is possibly TRBD1 (6 bases). CDR3 size: 14 residues. CDR1 is GTSNPN and CDR2 is SVGIG in the germline V gene (reference sequence). The V end lost 0 bases, the J end lost 4 bases, and 12 bases lay between the germline ends. In DNA form, the CDR3 reads TGTGCCTGGAGTGTCAATCAGGGGCCCTATGGCTACACCTTC. Amino acid sequence: CAWSVNQGPYGYTF.

This clonotype has at least ten counts. The genes are TRBV6-5 and TRBJ1-1; 11 bases map to TRBD1. Germline loops: CDR1 MNHEY, CDR2 SVGAGI. This CDR3 has 14 residues. V trimming: 6 bases; J trimming: 8 bases; junction bases outside the gene matches: 8. The CDR3 protein is CASRRGTGGSEAFF. CDR3 nucleotide sequence: TGTGCCAGCAGGCGCGGGACAGGGGGGTCGGAAGCTTTCTTT.

This clonotype was seen repeatedly, ten times or more. This rearrangement joins TRBV11-2 to TRBJ2-2, with D possibly matching TRBD2 (6 bases). Trimming left V 5 bases short and J 4 bases short, with 14 bases between. Germline loops: CDR1 SGHAT, CDR2 FQNNGV. This CDR3 region has 15 residues. The DNA for the CDR3 is TGTGCCAGCAGCCTCGGGGGACTCCTCACCGGGGAGCTGTTTTTT. This gives the protein CASSLGGLLTGELFF.

This clonotype was seen many times. The gene calls are TRBV19 and TRBJ1-5; possibly TRBD1 for D (6 bases). This CDR3 comprises 15 residues. Germline V gene lookup returns CDR1 LNHDA and CDR2 SQIVND (reference sequence). V was trimmed by 4 bases and J by 2 bases, leaving 12 bases between them. CDR3 protein: CASSNIRGGNQPQHF. The DNA for the CDR3 is TGTGCCAGTAGTAATATCAGGGGTGGCAATCAGCCCCAGCATTTT.

This chain joins TRBV2 and TRBJ2-7, with D uncertain. CDR1 and CDR2 from the germline V gene are SNHLY and FYNNEI. The CDR3 is made up of 13 amino acids. The germline V and J ends were trimmed by 7 bases and 0 bases, with 10 bases remaining between them. CDR3 coding DNA: TGTGCCAGCAACGGGCCCTACTCCTACGAGCAGTACTTC. Protein sequence: CASNGPYSYEQYF.

This clonotype has ten or more counts. The chain carries TRBV7-6 and TRBJ2-1; D is undetermined. Germline CDR1 and CDR2: SGHVS and FNYEAQ. Trimming left V 5 bases short and J 6 bases short, with 14 bases between. CDR3 size: 14 residues. CDR3 sequence: CASSHAWKTNEQFF. The CDR3, as DNA: TGTGCCAGCAGCCATGCATGGAAGACCAATGAGCAGTTCTTC.

CDR3 amino acids: CASSRRTSGSIYEQYF. The CDR3, as DNA: TGTGCCAGCAGTCGACGTACTAGCGGGAGTATCTACGAGCAGTACTTC. J is TRBJ2-7 and V is TRBV7-2, with 11 bases aligning to TRBD2. Trimming at V came to 6 bases and at J to 3 bases, leaving 10 bases not matched to a gene. This CDR3 has 16 residues. CDR1 SGHTA and CDR2 FQGNSA come from the germline V gene. The whole variable domain, filled in from reference TRBV7-2 and TRBJ2-7, reads GAGVSQSPSNKVTEKGKDVELRCDPISGHTALYWYRQSLGQGLEFLIYFQGNSAPDKSGLPSDRFSAERTGGSVSTLTIQRTQQEDSAVYLCASSRRTSGSIYEQYFGPGTRLTVT.

The CDR3 DNA follows: TGTGCCAGCAGTCCCACTTTGACAGGGGTGGATTTAACAGATACGCAGTATTTT. This gives the protein CASSPTLTGVDLTDTQYF. The V and J genes are TRBV12-3 or TRBV12-4 and TRBJ2-3; 8 bases line up with TRBD1. The CDR3 length is 18 residues. V shed 5 bases, J shed 3 bases, and the junction held 16 bases outside the gene matches.

This clonotype was seen a handful of times. CDR3 amino acids: CSARADRGKNSPLHF. In nucleotides, the CDR3 is TGCAGTGCTAGGGCTGACAGGGGGAAAAATTCACCCCTCCACTTT. This chain uses TRBV20-1 with TRBJ1-6; 9 bases line up with TRBD1. The CDR3 is 15 amino acids. J was trimmed by 7 bases and V by 3 bases; bases with no gene match: 7. Per the germline V gene, CDR1 is DFQATT and CDR2 is SNEGSKA (reference sequence).

This clonotype came up many times. The chain joins TRBV3-1 to TRBJ2-2; 12 bases are a match to TRBD2. CDR3 length: 16 amino acids. J gave up 1 base and V 4 bases, and 1 base lay outside the gene matches. Germline lookup yields CDR1 LGHDT and CDR2 YNNKEL (reference sequence). CDR3 in amino acids: CASSLGLAGNTGELFF. DNA for the CDR3: TGTGCCAGCAGCCTGGGACTAGCGGGGAACACCGGGGAGCTGTTTTTT.

At least ten counts were recorded for this clonotype. The V gene is TRBV7-9, the J gene TRBJ1-6, with TRBD1 matching over 7 bases. Trimming removed 5 bases from V and 4 bases from J; junction bases left unmatched: 2. In germline, CDR1 is SEHNR, CDR2 FQNEAQ (reference sequence). This CDR3 is 14 amino acids long. In nucleotides, the CDR3 is TGTGCCAGCAGCCCGGGACAGTATAATTCACCCCTCCACTTT. It encodes CASSPGQYNSPLHF. Full variable domain (outside the CDR3, taken from reference TRBV7-9 and TRBJ1-6): DTGVSQNPRHKITKRGQNVTFRCDPISEHNRLYWYRQTLGQGPEFLTYFQNEAQLEKSRLLSDRFSAERPKGSFSTLEIQRTEQGDSAMYLCASSPGQYNSPLHFGNGTRLTVT.